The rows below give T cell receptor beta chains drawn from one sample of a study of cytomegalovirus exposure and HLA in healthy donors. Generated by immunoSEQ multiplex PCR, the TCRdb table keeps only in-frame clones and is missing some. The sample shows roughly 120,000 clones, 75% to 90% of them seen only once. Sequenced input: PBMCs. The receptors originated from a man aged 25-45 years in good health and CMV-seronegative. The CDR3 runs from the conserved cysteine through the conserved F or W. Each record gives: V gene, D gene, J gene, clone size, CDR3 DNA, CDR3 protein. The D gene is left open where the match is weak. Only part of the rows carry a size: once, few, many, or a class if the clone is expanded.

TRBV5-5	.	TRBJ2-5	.	TGTGCCAGCAGCTTGGTTGGGGCCCAAGAGACCCAGTACTTC	CASSLVGAQETQYF
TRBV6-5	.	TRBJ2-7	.	TGTGCCAGCAGTTACCCCGTAGGGAGTCACTACGAGCAGTACTTC	CASSYPVGSHYEQYF
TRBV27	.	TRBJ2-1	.	TGTGCCAGCAATCCGGGAGTGTCCTACAATGAGCAGTTCTTC	CASNPGVSYNEQFF
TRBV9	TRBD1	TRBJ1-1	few	TGTGCCAGCAGCGTAGTAGATGGGACAGGGAACACTGAAGCTTTCTTT	CASSVVDGTGNTEAFF
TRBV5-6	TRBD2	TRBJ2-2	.	TGTGCCAGCAGCTCACGACTAGCGGGAGTCCCCGGGGAGCTGTTTTTT	CASSSRLAGVPGELFF
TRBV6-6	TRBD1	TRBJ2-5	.	TGTGCCAGCAGTTACTCGACAGGGACCTTCCAAGAGACCCAGTACTTC	CASSYSTGTFQETQYF
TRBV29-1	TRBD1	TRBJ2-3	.	TGCAGCGTTGAAGAGGGGGCAGGGGGTGTGACAGATACGCAGTATTTT	CSVEEGAGGVTDTQYF
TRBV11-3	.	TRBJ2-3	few	TGTGCCAGCAGCATACTAGGAGCTCCTCTCACAGATACGCAGTATTTT	CASSILGAPLTDTQYF
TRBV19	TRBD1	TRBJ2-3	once	TGTGCCAGTAGTATAGTAATCGGGACAGGGGGCACAGATACGCAGTATTTT	CASSIVIGTGGTDTQYF
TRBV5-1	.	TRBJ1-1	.	TGCGCCAGCAGCCCAAACTCACAGAGAAACACTGAAGCTTTCTTT	CASSPNSQRNTEAFF
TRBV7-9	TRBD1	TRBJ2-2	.	TGTGCCAGCAGCCTTAGGACAGGCGCGAACACCGGGGAGCTGTTTTTT	CASSLRTGANTGELFF
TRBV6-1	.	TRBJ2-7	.	TGTGCCGGCACGACAGGGCGGGGCAGGTTCTACGAGCAGTACTTC	CAGTTGRGRFYEQYF
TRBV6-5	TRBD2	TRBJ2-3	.	TGTGCCAGCAGACCGGGACTAGCGGTGCATACGCAGTATTTT	CASRPGLAVHTQYF
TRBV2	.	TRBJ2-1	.	TGTGCCAGCAGTGAAATTTACAGGCGGGGTGAGCAGTTCTTC	CASSEIYRRGEQFF
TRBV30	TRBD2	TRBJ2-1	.	TGTGCCTGGAGTTCCCCGGGACTATACAATGAGCAGTTCTTC	CAWSSPGLYNEQFF
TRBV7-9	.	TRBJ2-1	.	TGTGCCAGCAGCCCACAACGTACGAATGAGCAGTTCTTC	CASSPQRTNEQFF
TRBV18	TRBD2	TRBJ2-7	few	TGTGCCAGCTCACTAGCGGGAGAATCCTACGAGCAGTACTTC	CASSLAGESYEQYF
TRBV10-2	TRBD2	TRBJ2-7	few	TGCGCCAGCAGTGAGACTAGCGGGACCGTTTCCTACGAGCAGTACTTC	CASSETSGTVSYEQYF
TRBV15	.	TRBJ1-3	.	TGTGCCACCAGCAGAGATCGGGGGGTCTCTGGAAACACCATATATTTT	CATSRDRGVSGNTIYF
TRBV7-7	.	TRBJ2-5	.	TGTGCTAGCCGCCCCGGGGGACCCGAAGAGACCCAGTACTTC	CASRPGGPEETQYF
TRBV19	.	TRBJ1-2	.	TGTGCCAGTAGTATATATGCCATCCAGAGGGTCTGGGGCTACACCTTC	CASSIYAIQRVWGYTF
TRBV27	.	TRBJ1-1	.	TGTGCCAGCGGGATAGGTAGCCGCGGGGCTTTCTTT	CASGIGSRGAFF
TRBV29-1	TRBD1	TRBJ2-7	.	TGCAGCGTCGCAAGAGACAGGGGGTACGAGCAGTACTTC	CSVARDRGYEQYF
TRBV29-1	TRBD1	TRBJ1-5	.	TGCAGCGTTGGACAGGGCAGCAATCAGCCCCAGCATTTT	CSVGQGSNQPQHF
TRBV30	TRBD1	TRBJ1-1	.	TGTGCCTGGCTCAGGGGGCGGAACACTGAAGCTTTCTTT	CAWLRGRNTEAFF
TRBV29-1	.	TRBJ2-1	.	TGCAGCGCCGCCGGGACTCGGCTCGACAATGAGCAGTTCTTC	CSAAGTRLDNEQFF
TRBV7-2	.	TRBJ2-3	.	TGTGCCAGCAGCTTGTCAGCAGATACGCAGTATTTT	CASSLSADTQYF
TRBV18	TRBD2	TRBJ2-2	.	TGTGCCAGCTCTCCCCTAGCGGGAGACACCGGGGAGCTGTTTTTT	CASSPLAGDTGELFF
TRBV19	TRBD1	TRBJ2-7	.	TGTGCCAGTAGGGACAGGGGGACTGCATTGGAGGAGCAGTACTTC	CASRDRGTALEEQYF
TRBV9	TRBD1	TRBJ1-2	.	TGTGCCAGCAGCGACCGGGACAGGGGCGATGGCTACACCTTC	CASSDRDRGDGYTF
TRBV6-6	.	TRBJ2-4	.	TGTGCCAGCAGTTACCGCGGACTCAACATTCAGTACTTC	CASSYRGLNIQYF
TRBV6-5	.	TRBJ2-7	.	TGTGCCAGCACAAGGAGTTACGAGCAGTACTTC	CASTRSYEQYF